This TCR beta chain was found in a study of metastatic and nonmetastatic thyroid tumors. Patients were all untreated before their thyroid surgery. The CDR3 runs to 15 residues. Looked up from germline, CDR1 is LGHNA and CDR2 is YNFKEQ. The V end lost 1 base, the J end lost 4 bases, and 11 bases lay between the germline ends. Study conclusions and caveats: The reported finding was significantly higher TCR beta diversity in malignant thyroid tumors relative to benign nodules, in blood and tumor.

Original methodology: Across clinicopathological groups, CDR3 differences served as the basis for building a distant-metastasis classifier for papillary thyroid cancer. MiXCR reprocessed the PCR reads for TCRdb. The V and J calls, along with clone size, are taken from TCRdb and not from the paper's own processing. Of around 23,000 clones in the sample, roughly 9.8% are singletons; the top ten hold 25% to 30%. This clone was detected ten times or more. The target antigen is unknown. The J gene is TRBJ2-1, the V gene TRBV4-2; weak D call: TRBD1 (5 bases). Sequencing was carried out using blood. The TCR sequence derives from a female donor with papillary thyroid cancer or a benign thyroid nodule (not recorded which). Some clones in this sample may be carry-over from other donors' samples. The chain's CDR3 is CASSQGHTGYNEQFF. CDR3 nucleotides: TGTGCCAGCAGCCAAGGTCATACAGGATACAATGAGCAGTTCTTC.